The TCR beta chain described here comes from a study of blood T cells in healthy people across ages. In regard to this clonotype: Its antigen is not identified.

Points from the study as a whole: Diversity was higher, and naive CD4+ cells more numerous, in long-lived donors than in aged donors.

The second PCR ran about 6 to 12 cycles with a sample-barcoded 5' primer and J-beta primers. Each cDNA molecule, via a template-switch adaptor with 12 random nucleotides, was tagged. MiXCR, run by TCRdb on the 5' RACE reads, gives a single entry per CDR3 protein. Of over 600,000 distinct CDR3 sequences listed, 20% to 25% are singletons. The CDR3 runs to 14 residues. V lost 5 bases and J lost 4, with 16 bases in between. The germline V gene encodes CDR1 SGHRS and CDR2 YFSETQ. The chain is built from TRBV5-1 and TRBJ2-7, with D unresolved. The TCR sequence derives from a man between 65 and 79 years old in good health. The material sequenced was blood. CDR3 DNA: TGCGCCAGCAGGCTCACGGCAGATGGGTACGAGCAGTACTTC. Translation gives CASRLTADGYEQYF. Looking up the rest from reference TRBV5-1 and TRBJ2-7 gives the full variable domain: KAGVTQTPRYLIKTRGQQVTLSCSPISGHRSVSWYQQTPGQGLQFLFEYFSETQRNKGNFPGRFSGRQFSNSRSEMNVSTLELGDSALYLCASRLTADGYEQYFGPGTRLTVT.